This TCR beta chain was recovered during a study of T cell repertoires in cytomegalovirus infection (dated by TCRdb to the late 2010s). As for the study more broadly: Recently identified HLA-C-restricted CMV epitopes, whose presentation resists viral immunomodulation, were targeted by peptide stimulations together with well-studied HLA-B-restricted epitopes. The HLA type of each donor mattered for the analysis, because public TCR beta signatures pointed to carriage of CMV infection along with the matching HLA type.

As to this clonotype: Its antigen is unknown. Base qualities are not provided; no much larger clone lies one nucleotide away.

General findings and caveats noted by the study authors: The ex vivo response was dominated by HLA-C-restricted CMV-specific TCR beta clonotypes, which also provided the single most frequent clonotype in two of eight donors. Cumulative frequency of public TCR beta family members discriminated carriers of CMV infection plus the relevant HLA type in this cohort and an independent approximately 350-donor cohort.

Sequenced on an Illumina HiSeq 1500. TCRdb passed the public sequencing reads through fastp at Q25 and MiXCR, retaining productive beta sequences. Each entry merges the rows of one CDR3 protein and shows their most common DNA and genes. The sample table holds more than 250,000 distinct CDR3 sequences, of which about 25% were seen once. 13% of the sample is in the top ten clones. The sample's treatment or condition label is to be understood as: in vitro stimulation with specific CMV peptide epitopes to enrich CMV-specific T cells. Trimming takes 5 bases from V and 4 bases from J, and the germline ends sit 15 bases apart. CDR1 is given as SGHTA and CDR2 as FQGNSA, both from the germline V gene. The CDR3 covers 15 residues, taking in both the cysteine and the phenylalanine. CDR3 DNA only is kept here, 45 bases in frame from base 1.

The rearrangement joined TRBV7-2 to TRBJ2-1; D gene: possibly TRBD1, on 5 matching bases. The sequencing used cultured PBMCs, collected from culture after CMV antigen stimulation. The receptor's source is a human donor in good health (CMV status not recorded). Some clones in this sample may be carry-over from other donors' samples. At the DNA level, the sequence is TGTGCCAGCAGCCCCCAAGACAGCCTATACAATGAGCAGTTCTTC. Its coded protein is CASSPQDSLYNEQFF. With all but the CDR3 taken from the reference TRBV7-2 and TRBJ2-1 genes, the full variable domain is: GAGVSQSPSNKVTEKGKDVELRCDPISGHTALYWYRQSLGQGLEFLIYFQGNSAPDKSGLPSDRFSAERTGGSVSTLTIQRTQQEDSAVYLCASSPQDSLYNEQFFGPGTRLTVL.